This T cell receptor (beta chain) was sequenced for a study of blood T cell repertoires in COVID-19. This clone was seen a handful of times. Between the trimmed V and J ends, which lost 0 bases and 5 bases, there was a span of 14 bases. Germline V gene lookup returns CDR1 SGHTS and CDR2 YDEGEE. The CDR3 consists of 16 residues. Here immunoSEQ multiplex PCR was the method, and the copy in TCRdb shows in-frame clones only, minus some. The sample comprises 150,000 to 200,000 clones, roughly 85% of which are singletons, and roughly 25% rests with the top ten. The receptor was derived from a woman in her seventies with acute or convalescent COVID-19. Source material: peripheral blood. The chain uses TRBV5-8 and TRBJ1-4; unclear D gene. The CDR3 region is CASSLGSMGLNEKLFF. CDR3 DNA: TGTGCCAGCAGCTTGGGTTCCATGGGCTTAAATGAAAAACTGTTTTTT.